The present T cell receptor (beta chain) was sequenced within a study of blood T cell repertoires in COVID-19. Study-level information: The United States, Italy and Spain supplied acute and convalescent COVID-19 samples.

Source study methods: Estimates of nucleated cell counts were drawn from the amplification of reference gene primers. Profiled with immunoSEQ multiplex PCR; TCRdb holds only in-frame clones, not every one. V, J and clone size were drawn from that table, and D and trimming were deduced from the DNA. The sample records about 130,000 clones, 86% being singletons. CDR1 is SGDLS and CDR2 is YYNGEE in the germline V gene. The CDR3 runs to 16 residues. The V and J ends lost 4 bases and 4 bases, in that order; junction bases with no gene match: 6. This clonotype was obtained from a woman aged 50 to 65 who had recovered from COVID-19. Sequencing was done on a sample of PBMCs or T cells enriched from blood (not recorded which). The rearrangement links TRBV9 to TRBJ2-2; 11 nucleotides line up with TRBD2. CDR3 residues: CASSPGTSGRTGELFF. The CDR3 DNA is TGTGCCAGCAGCCCGGGGACTAGCGGCCGCACCGGGGAGCTGTTTTTT. Drawing the rest from reference TRBV9 and TRBJ2-2, the complete variable domain is DSGVTQTPKHLITATGQRVTLRCSPRSGDLSVYWYQQSLDQGLQFLIQYYNGEERAKGNILERFSAQQFPDLHSELNLSSLELGDSALYFCASSPGTSGRTGELFFGEGSRLTVL.